These 9 T cell receptor beta chains were all obtained from the same sample, sequenced in a study of shared clonotypes between healthy human individuals. Data came from immunoSEQ multiplex PCR; TCRdb stores just in-frame clones and leaves some out. Among 1.4 million or so clones, 97% to 99% were seen once, and the ten largest hold under 0.45%. Sequencing input: naive CD4+ T cells sorted from blood. The subset was: CD45RA+ positively selected. These receptors originate from a man aged 25-45 years in good health.

This rearrangement joins TRBV19 to TRBJ2-7; no reliable D call. V was shortened by 6 bases and J by 2 bases, with 11 bases between the two germline ends. Germline CDR1 reads LNHDA; CDR2 reads SQIVND (reference sequence). The CDR3 has 13 residues. CDR3 amino acids: CASSKGMAYEQYF. CDR3 DNA sequence: TGTGCCAGTAGCAAGGGCATGGCCTACGAGCAGTACTTC.

The CDR3 DNA is TGTGCCAGCACCAACGACCGTAGCACAGATACGCAGTATTTT. It specifies CASTNDRSTDTQYF. This sequence joins TRBV7-8 and TRBJ2-3; no clear D. The CDR3 contains 14 residues. In germline, CDR1 is SGHVS, CDR2 FQNEAQ. V lost 7 bases to trimming and J lost 0 bases, with 11 bases between them.

The V gene is TRBV19, the J gene TRBJ2-3; 11 positions match TRBD2. There are 17 residues in the CDR3. The ends lost 0 bases at V and 1 base at J; junction bases unmatched: 3. The germline gives CDR1 LNHDA, CDR2 SQIVND (reference sequence). As DNA, the CDR3 is TGTGCCAGTAGTATAGAAAGTAGCGGGAGGGGCACAGATACGCAGTATTTT. It codes for CASSIESSGRGTDTQYF.

This rearrangement joins TRBV6-1 to TRBJ2-7; no definite D call. Germline CDR1 and CDR2: MNHNS and SASEGT. The CDR3 loop spans 13 amino acids. Trimming pared 2 bases from V and 0 bases from J, leaving 5 bases between. In nucleotides, the CDR3 is TGTGCCAGCAGTGAACAGGACTCCTACGAGCAGTACTTC. Amino acid sequence: CASSEQDSYEQYF.

The V gene is TRBV6-6, the J gene TRBJ2-1, with 7 bases lining up with TRBD2. The CDR3 spans 15 residues. Germline CDR1 and CDR2: MNHNY and SVGAGI (reference sequence). Trimming removed 2 bases from V and 12 bases from J; junction bases left unmatched: 13. The CDR3 spells CASSYAASGGVWQFF. The DNA of the CDR3 is TGTGCCAGCAGTTACGCGGCTAGCGGCGGTGTCTGGCAGTTCTTC.

With respect to this clone: Other DNA variants within this sample encode the same CDR3. The V and J genes are TRBV6-1 and TRBJ2-2, with no clear D. V was shortened by 4 bases and J by 0 bases, with 3 bases between the two germline ends. Germline V gene lookup returns CDR1 MNHNS and CDR2 SASEGT. The CDR3 covers 13 residues. CDR3 nucleotides: TGTGCCAGCAGTGCCACGAACACCGGGGAGCTGTTTTTT. This codes for CASSATNTGELFF.

This clone was seen a handful of times. CDR3 in amino acids: CASSMGTAIYEQYF. The CDR3 DNA reads TGTGCCAGTAGTATGGGGACCGCCATCTACGAGCAGTACTTC. This chain links TRBV19 with TRBJ2-7; D is tentatively TRBD1 or TRBD2 (5 bases each). This CDR3 comprises 14 residues. Germline V lookup: CDR1 LNHDA, CDR2 SQIVND (reference sequence). V was cut by 3 bases and J by 3 bases, with 12 bases left in between.

This clone was recorded once. The V call is TRBV5-4, the J call TRBJ2-5; D is possibly TRBD1 (6 bases). The V gene lost 0 bases and the J gene lost 0 bases, with 15 bases spanning the gap. CDR3 length equals 17 residues. From germline, CDR1 is SGHNT and CDR2 YYREEE (reference sequence). This CDR3 is CASSLDGGALYQETQYF. The CDR3 DNA follows: TGTGCCAGCAGCTTGGATGGGGGCGCCCTTTACCAAGAGACCCAGTACTTC. The full variable domain, with the rest looked up from reference TRBV5-4 and TRBJ2-5, is ETGVTQSPTHLIKTRGQQVTLRCSSQSGHNTVSWYQQALGQGPQFIFQYYREEENGRGNFPPRFSGLQFPNYSSELNVNALELDDSALYLCASSLDGGALYQETQYFGPGTRLLVL.

The V gene is TRBV5-5, the J gene TRBJ2-1, with D uncertain. Germline V CDR1 and CDR2: SGHKS, YYEKEE (reference sequence). The CDR3 totals 13 residues. V lost 2 bases and J 8 bases, leaving 11 bases between the germline ends. The CDR3 region is CASSFVEVDEQFF. The CDR3 DNA reads TGTGCCAGCAGCTTCGTAGAGGTAGATGAGCAGTTCTTC.